This is a list of T cell receptor beta chains from one sample in a study of CD8+ T cells in alopecia areata. Clones were sequenced by immunoSEQ multiplex PCR, and TCRdb holds only the in-frame ones, with some missing. The repertoire holds some 96,000 clones, with around 55% as singletons. Specimen: CD8+ T cells sorted from blood, collected at week 4, from a patient treated with tofacitinib. Receptors were obtained from a human donor with alopecia areata. The conserved cysteine and the conserved F or W are not part of the CDR3 here. The D gene is left open where the match is weak.

CDR3	V	J	D
AWIGGQMNTEAF	TRBV30	TRBJ1-1	TRBD1
ASSQATSGGAADTQY	TRBV4-2	TRBJ2-3	TRBD2
ASSLLAGGSDTQY	TRBV27	TRBJ2-3	TRBD2
AISEFVGEYYEQY	TRBV10-3	TRBJ2-7	.
SVEVSNRGDTQY	TRBV29-1	TRBJ2-3	.
SVLGSSYNEQF	TRBV29-1	TRBJ2-1	.
ASSSVSYEQY	TRBV5-1	TRBJ2-7	.
ASSLGDRHTDTQY	TRBV5-1	TRBJ2-3	.
ASSSSGGARNEQF	TRBV7-3	TRBJ2-1	TRBD2
SVRLSFVNTEAF	TRBV29-1	TRBJ1-1	.
ASSVGGGDYGYT	TRBV9	TRBJ1-2	TRBD1
ASSLAPPGAYNEQF	TRBV5-1	TRBJ2-1	.
ASSPPTASETQY	TRBV7-9	TRBJ2-5	.
AWSETGVTEAF	TRBV30	TRBJ1-1	TRBD1
ASSPGGYEQY	TRBV5-4	TRBJ2-7	.
ASSFFGGSNQPQH	TRBV7-2	TRBJ1-5	.
SVEGVSSGNTIY	TRBV29-1	TRBJ1-3	.
ASSLRGGNQPQH	TRBV13	TRBJ1-5	.
AIRHQTDPYEQY	TRBV10-3	TRBJ2-7	.
SVDLATYNEQF	TRBV29-1	TRBJ2-1	.
AISDPEAGGQETQY	TRBV10-3	TRBJ2-5	TRBD2
ASPGRQLSYEQY	TRBV27	TRBJ2-7	.
ASSLIYSAAGPTDTQY	TRBV11-2	TRBJ2-3	.
AGGTGYTGELF	TRBV30	TRBJ2-2	TRBD1
ASSQDGFSNEQF	TRBV4-3	TRBJ2-1	.
ASSQNPGTGTGANVLT	TRBV4-1	TRBJ2-6	TRBD1
AWSVESNYGYT	TRBV30	TRBJ1-2	.
ASSTPADRTDTQY	TRBV2	TRBJ2-3	.
ASSLGQVDEQF	TRBV6-5	TRBJ2-1	.
ASSWQHTDTQY	TRBV19	TRBJ2-3	.
ASGTVNTEAF	TRBV11-2	TRBJ1-1	TRBD1
AWSGLGMGDTQY	TRBV30	TRBJ2-3	.
SVEEWGRAGTEAF	TRBV29-1	TRBJ1-1	.
ASSGEDREGTEAF	TRBV7-9	TRBJ1-1	TRBD1
ASSQETGDPYEQY	TRBV4-1	TRBJ2-7	TRBD1
SVLSEKDTQY	TRBV29-1	TRBJ2-3	.
ATSDLMGDQETQY	TRBV2	TRBJ2-5	.
ASSLSVNTEAF	TRBV11-2	TRBJ1-1	.
ASSPGQGLAGELF	TRBV13	TRBJ2-2	TRBD1
ASSYSSPGEGDTQY	TRBV6-5	TRBJ2-3	.
ASSTGDMNTEAF	TRBV27	TRBJ1-1	TRBD1
ASSLRLAGLYNEQF	TRBV7-3	TRBJ2-1	TRBD2
ASSVDPGQETQY	TRBV9	TRBJ2-5	.